This TCR beta chain originates from a study of blood T cells in healthy people across ages. Study outcomes and limitations: Higher diversity, along with more naive CD4+ cells, distinguished long-lived donors from aged donors.

Then a second PCR, running roughly 6 to 12 cycles, was carried out with a sample-barcoded 5' primer and a J-beta primer mix. TCRdb analysed the 5' RACE reads with MiXCR anew, one entry per CDR3 protein. The sample records about 730,000 distinct CDR3 sequences, approximately 39% being singletons. This CDR3 region has 14 residues. Worth noting for this clonotype: Its antigen is not identified. One end of the junction varies from germline; a read error may be responsible.

Input material: blood. The TCR originated in a woman aged 60 to 75 in good health. The chain employs TRBV12-3 or TRBV12-4 and TRBJ2-1; 11 bases match TRBD2. The DNA of the CDR3 is TGTGTCAGCAGAGTAGCGGGGGGGCATGATGAGCAGTTCTTC. Residues: CVSRVAGGHDEQFF.